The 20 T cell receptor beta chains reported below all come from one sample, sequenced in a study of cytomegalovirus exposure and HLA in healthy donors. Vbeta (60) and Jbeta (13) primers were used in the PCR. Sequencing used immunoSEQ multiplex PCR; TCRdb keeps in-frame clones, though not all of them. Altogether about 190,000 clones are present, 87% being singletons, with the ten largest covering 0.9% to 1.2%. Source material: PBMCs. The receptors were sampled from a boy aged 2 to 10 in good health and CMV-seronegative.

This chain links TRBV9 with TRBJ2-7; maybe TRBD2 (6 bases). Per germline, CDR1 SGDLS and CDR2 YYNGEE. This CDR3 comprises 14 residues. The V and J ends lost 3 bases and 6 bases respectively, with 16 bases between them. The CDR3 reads CASSAAGLPREQYF. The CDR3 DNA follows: TGTGCCAGCAGCGCGGCCGGACTACCACGCGAGCAGTACTTC.

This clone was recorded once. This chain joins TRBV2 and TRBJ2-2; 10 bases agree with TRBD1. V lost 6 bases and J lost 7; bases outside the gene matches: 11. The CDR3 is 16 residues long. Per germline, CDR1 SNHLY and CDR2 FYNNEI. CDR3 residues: CASSADRGRIIGELFF. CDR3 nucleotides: TGTGCCAGCAGCGCCGACAGGGGGCGCATTATCGGGGAGCTGTTTTTT.

CDR3 sequence (DNA): TGTGCCAGCAGCTTGACAGTCCCTAACTATGGCTACACCTTC. This encodes CASSLTVPNYGYTF. This chain uses TRBV5-6 with TRBJ1-2; D call uncertain. Germline lookup yields CDR1 SGHDT and CDR2 YYEEEE. Trimming pared 1 base from V and 0 bases from J, leaving 7 bases between. The CDR3 is made up of 14 amino acids.

For the CDR3, the DNA is TGCGCCAGCAGTCGCCGAGGACCTAGCGGGAGGTATTGGGAGACCCAGTACTTC. It yields the protein CASSRRGPSGRYWETQYF. This chain uses TRBV10-1 with TRBJ2-5, with 11 positions matching TRBD2. This CDR3 is 18 amino acids long. After removal of 5 bases from V and 5 bases from J, the junction contained 16 bases not matched to a gene. Per germline, CDR1 WNHNN and CDR2 SYGVQD (reference sequence).

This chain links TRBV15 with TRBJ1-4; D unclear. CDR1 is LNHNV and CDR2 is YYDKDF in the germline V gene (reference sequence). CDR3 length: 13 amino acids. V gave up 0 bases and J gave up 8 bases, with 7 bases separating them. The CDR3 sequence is CATSRDPSEKLFF. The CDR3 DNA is TGTGCCACCAGCAGAGATCCGAGCGAAAAACTGTTTTTT.

The CDR3 sequence: CASSPRGPETQYF. CDR3 DNA sequence: TGTGCCAGCAGCCCCAGGGGGCCAGAGACCCAGTACTTC. The genes are TRBV7-9 and TRBJ2-5, with 8 positions matching TRBD1. This CDR3 region has 13 residues. V shed 5 bases, J shed 4 bases, and the junction held 3 bases outside the gene matches. CDR1 is SEHNR, CDR2 FQNEAQ, per germline (reference sequence).

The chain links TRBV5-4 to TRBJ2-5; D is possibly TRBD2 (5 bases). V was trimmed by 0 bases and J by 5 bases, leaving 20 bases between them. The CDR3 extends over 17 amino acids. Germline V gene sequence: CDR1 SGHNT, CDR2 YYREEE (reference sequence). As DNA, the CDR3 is TGTGCCAGCAGCTTGGACTTGACGCTAGCCCCCCAGGAGACCCAGTACTTC. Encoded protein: CASSLDLTLAPQETQYF.

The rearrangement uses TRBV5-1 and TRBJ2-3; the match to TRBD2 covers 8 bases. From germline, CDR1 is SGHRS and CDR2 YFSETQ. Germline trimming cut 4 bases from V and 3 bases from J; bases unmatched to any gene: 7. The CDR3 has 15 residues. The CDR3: CASSPGVAGTDTQYF. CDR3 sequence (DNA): TGCGCCAGCAGCCCCGGCGTAGCGGGGACAGATACGCAGTATTTT.

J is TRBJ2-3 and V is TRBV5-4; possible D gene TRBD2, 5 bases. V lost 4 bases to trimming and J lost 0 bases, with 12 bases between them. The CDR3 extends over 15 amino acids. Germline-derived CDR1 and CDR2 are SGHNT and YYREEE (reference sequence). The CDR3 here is CASSQRSTSTDTQYF. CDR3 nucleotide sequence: TGTGCCAGCAGCCAGCGGTCTACTAGCACAGATACGCAGTATTTT.

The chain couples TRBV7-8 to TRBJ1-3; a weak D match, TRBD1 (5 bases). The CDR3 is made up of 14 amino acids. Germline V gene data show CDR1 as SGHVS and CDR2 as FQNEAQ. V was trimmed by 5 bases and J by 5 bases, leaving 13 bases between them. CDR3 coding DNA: TGTGCCAGCAGCAGACGGGGGGGGAGAAACACCATATATTTT. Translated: CASSRRGGRNTIYF.

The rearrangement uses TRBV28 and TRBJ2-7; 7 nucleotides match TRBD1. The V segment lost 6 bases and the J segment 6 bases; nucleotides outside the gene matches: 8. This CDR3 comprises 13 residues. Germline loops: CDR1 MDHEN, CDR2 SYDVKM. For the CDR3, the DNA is TGTGCCAGCAGCAAGGGGGCGATCGCCGAGCAGTACTTC. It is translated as CASSKGAIAEQYF.

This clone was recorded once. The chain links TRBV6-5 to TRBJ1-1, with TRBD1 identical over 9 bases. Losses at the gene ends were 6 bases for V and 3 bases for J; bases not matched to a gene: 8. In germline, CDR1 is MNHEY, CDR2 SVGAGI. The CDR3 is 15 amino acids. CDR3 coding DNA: TGTGCCAGCAGCCTGGACAGGGGCGGTTACACTGAAGCTTTCTTT. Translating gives CASSLDRGGYTEAFF.

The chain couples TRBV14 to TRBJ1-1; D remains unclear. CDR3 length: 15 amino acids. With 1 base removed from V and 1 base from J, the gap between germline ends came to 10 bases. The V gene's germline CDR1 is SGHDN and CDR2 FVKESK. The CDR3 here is CASSQAQVGNTEAFF. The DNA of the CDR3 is TGTGCCAGCAGCCAAGCCCAGGTGGGGAACACTGAAGCTTTCTTT.

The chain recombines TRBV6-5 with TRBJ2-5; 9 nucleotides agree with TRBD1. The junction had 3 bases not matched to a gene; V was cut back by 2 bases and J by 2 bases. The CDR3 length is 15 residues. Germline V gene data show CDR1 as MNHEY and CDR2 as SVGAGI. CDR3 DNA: TGTGCCAGCAGTTACAGCGGGACAGGGCAAGAGACCCAGTACTTC. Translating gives CASSYSGTGQETQYF.

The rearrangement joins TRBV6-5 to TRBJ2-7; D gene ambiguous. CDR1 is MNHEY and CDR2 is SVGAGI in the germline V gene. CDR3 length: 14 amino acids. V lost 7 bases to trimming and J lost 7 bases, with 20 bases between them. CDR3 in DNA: TGTGCCAGCACAGCCCCCGGGTCTCCCATGGAGCAGTACTTC. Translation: CASTAPGSPMEQYF.

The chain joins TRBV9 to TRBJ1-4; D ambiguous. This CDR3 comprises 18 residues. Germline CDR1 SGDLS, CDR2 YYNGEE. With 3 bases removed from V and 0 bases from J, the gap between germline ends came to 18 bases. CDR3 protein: CASSGRGGPGSTNEKLFF. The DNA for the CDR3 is TGTGCCAGCAGCGGTAGAGGAGGTCCTGGTTCAACTAATGAAAAACTGTTTTTT.

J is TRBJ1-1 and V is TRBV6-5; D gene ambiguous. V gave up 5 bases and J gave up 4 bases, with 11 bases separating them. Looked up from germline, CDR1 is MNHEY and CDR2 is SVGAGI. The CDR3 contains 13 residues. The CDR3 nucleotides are TGTGCCAGCAGTGAATGGTTGAGCACTGAAGCTTTCTTT. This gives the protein CASSEWLSTEAFF.

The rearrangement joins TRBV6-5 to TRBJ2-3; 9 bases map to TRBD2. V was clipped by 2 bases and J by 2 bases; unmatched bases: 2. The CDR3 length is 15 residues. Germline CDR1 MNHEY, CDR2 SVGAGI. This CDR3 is CASSYSGGTTDTQYF. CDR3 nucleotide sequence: TGTGCCAGCAGTTACAGCGGGGGGACCACAGATACGCAGTATTTT.

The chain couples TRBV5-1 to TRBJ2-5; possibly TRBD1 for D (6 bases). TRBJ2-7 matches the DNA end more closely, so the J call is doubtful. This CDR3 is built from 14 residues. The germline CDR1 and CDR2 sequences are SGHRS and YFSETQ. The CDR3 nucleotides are TGCGCCAGCAGCTCAACCGGGACAAGCTTCGAGCAGTACTTC. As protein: CASSSTGTSFEQYF.

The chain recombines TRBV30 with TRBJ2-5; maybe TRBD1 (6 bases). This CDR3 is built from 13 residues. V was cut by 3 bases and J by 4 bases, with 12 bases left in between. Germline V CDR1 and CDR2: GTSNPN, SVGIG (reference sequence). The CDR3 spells CAWRRVGGETQYF. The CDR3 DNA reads TGTGCCTGGAGAAGAGTAGGGGGAGAGACCCAGTACTTC.